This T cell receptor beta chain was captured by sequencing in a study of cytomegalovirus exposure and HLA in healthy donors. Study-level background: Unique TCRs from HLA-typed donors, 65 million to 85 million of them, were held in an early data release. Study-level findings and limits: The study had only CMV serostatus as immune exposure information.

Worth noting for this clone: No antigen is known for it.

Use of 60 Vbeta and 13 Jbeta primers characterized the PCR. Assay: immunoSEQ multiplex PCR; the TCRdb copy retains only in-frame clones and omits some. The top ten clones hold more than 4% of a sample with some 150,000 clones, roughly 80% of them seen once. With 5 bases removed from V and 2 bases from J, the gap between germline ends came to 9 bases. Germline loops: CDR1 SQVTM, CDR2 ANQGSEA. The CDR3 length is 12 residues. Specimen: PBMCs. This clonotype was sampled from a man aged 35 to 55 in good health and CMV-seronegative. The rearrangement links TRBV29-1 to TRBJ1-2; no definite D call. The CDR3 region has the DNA TGCAGCGTTCGGCAGGAAAACTATGGCTACACCTTC. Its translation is CSVRQENYGYTF.